This TCR beta chain derives from a study of control samples from healthy donors and cancer patients. The assay was immunoSEQ multiplex PCR, and TCRdb's table has in-frame clones only and misses some. In the table there are approximately 80,000 clones, over 75% of which are singletons. CDR1 is MGHRA, CDR2 YSYEKL, per germline. V was cut by 1 base and J by 8 bases, with 14 bases left in between. The CDR3 runs to 14 residues. This chain links TRBV4-1 with TRBJ1-2; D uncertain. Input material: blood. The origin of this receptor is a woman between 50 and 59 years old in good health. CDR3 coding DNA: TGCGCCAGCAGCCAAGGGGAAGCCCGTGGGGGCTACACCTTC. It is translated as CASSQGEARGGYTF.